This TCR beta chain was retrieved from a study of CD8 T cells in Susac syndrome. The CD8+ and CD4+ T cells were isolated magnetically using a negative isolation approach, whereas the TEMRA cells were enriched by FACS. Random hexamers were used to reverse transcribe roughly 0.5 to 1 ug of RNA. Amplification of TCR beta CDR3 was carried out by immunoSEQ multiplex PCR, which covered 54 Vbeta and 13 Jbeta segments. TCRdb called the immunoSEQ multiplex PCR reads again in MiXCR, with one record for every CDR3 protein. Of roughly 150,000 distinct CDR3 sequences in the sample, around 95% were seen once. Input material: CD4+ T cells from PBMCs. This receptor was taken from a human donor with Susac syndrome.

The CDR3 DNA follows: TGTGCCAGCTGCCCTTCTGGGGCCAACGTCCTGACTTTC. As protein: CASCPSGANVLTF. This chain joins TRBV11-2 and TRBJ2-6; no reliable D call. Trimming removed 8 bases at V and 1 base at J, with 6 bases between. Germline V gives CDR1 SGHAT, CDR2 FQNNGV. The CDR3 runs to 13 residues.